The source of this T cell receptor beta chain is a study of T cell responses to AZD1222 COVID-19 vaccine. Findings and caveats of the study: Donors in the cohort were predominantly white British and more often female, and clonal diversity was possibly underestimated.

Clones were read by immunoSEQ multiplex PCR, and TCRdb kept only the in-frame ones, dropping some. The repertoire holds under 150,000 clones, with about 90% as singletons. Trimming removed 5 bases from V and 5 bases from J, with 10 bases in between. The CDR3 loop spans 13 amino acids. Germline-derived CDR1 and CDR2 are SGHTA and FQGNSA. About this clone: The antigen remains unidentified.

This chain uses TRBV7-2 with TRBJ2-1; D ambiguous. The sample in question was peripheral blood, obtained on day 0 of AZD1222 vaccination. The receptor comes from an adult in good health. Written as DNA, the CDR3 is TGTGCCAGCAGCCAGGACGGTAACAATGAGCAGTTCTTC. Its translation: CASSQDGNNEQFF.